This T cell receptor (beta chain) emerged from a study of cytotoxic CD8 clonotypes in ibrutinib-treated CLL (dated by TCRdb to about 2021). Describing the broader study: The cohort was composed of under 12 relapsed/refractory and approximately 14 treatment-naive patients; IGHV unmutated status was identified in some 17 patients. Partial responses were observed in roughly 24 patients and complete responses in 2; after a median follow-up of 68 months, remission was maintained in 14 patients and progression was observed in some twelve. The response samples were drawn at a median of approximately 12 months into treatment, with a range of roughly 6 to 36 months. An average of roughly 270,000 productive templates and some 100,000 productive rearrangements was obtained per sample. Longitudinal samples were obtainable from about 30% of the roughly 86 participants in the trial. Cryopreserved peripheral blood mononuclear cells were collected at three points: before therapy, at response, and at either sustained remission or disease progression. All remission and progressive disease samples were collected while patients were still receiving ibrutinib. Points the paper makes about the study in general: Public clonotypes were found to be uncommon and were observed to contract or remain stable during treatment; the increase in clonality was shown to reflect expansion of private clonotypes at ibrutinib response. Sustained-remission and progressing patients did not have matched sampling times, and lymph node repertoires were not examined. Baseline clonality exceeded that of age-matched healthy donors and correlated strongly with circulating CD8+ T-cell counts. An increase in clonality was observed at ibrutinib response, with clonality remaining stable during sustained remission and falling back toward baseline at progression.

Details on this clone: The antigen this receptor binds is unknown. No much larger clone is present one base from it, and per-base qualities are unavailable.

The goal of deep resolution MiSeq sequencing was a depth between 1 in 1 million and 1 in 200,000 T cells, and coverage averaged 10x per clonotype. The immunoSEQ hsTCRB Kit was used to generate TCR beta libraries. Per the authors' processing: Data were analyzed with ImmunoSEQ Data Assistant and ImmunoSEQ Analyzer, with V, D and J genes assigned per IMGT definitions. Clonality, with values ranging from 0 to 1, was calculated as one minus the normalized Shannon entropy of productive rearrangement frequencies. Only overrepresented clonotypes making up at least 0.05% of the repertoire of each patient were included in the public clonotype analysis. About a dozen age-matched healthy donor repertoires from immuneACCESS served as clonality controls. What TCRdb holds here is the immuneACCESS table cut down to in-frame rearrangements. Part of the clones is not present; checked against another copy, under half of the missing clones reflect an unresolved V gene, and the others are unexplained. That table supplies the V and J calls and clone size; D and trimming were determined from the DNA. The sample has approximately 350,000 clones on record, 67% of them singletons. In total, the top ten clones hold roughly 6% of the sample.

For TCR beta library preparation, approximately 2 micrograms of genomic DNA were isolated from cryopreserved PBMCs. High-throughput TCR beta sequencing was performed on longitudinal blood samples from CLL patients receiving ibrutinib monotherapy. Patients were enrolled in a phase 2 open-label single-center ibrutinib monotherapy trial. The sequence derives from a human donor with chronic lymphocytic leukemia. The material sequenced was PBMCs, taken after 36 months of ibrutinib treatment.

The bases are TGTGCCAGCAGCGTAGCTACTAGCGTAGAGCAGTTCTTC. This sequence encodes CASSVATSVEQFF. The chain uses TRBV9 and TRBJ2-1; 7 bases in between match TRBD2. The CDR3 runs 13 residues from the cysteine to the phenylalanine. Here the CDR3 DNA is all that survives: 39 bases in frame from base 1. Trimming leaves V shorter by 0 bases and J shorter by 10 bases, with the junction holding 4 bases beyond the gene matches. CDR1 and CDR2 were assigned from the germline V gene as SGDLS and YYNGEE. Here the CDR3 is joined to the reference TRBV9 and TRBJ2-1 genes, and the full variable domain is: DSGVTQTPKHLITATGQRVTLRCSPRSGDLSVYWYQQSLDQGLQFLIQYYNGEERAKGNILERFSAQQFPDLHSELNLSSLELGDSALYFCASSVATSVEQFFGPGTRLTVL.